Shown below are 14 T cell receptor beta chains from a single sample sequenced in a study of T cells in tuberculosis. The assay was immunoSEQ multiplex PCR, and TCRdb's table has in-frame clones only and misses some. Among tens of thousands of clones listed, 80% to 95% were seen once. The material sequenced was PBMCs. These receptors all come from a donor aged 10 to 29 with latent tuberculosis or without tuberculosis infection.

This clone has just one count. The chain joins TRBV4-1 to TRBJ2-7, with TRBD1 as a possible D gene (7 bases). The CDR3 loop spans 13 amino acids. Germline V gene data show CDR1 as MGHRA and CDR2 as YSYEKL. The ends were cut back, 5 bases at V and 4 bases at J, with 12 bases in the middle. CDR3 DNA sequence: TGCGCCAGCAGCTGGGCAGGGGGGTACGAGCAGTACTTC. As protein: CASSWAGGYEQYF.

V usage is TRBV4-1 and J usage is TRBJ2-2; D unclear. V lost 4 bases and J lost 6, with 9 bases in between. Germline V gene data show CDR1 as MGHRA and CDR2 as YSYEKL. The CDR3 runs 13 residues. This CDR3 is CASSPTDSGELFF. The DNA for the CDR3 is TGCGCCAGCAGCCCTACCGATTCCGGGGAGCTGTTTTTT.

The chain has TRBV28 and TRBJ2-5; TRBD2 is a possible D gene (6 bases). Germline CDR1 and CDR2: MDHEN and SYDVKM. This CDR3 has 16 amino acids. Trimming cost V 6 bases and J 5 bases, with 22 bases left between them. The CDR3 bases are TGTGCCAGCAGCCGTACCCGGAGGGCCTTGCGGGAGACCCAGTACTTC. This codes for CASSRTRRALRETQYF.

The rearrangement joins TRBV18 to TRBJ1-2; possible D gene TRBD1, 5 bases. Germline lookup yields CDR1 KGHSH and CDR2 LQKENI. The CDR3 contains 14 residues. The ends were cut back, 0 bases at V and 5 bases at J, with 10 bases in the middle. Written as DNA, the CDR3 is TGTGCCAGCTCACCACCGGCAGGGCTGTATGGCTACACCTTC. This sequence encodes CASSPPAGLYGYTF.

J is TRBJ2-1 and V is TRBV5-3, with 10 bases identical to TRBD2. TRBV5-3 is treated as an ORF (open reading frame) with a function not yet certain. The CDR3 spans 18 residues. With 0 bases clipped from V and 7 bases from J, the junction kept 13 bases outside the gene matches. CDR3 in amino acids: CARSLAPRLAGDQNEQFF. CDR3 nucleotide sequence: TGTGCCAGAAGCTTGGCCCCCCGGCTAGCGGGAGATCAGAATGAGCAGTTCTTC.

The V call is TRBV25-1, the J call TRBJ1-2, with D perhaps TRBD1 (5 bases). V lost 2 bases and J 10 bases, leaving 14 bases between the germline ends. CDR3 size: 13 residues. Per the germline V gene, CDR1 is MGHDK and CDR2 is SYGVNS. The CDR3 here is CASSERAVGAYTF. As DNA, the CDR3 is TGTGCCAGCAGTGAAAGGGCAGTAGGGGCCTACACCTTC.

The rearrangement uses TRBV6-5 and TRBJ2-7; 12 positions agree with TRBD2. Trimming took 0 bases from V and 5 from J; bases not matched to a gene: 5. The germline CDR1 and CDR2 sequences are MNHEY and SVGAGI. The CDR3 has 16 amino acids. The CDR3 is CASSYSSSGRAHEQYF. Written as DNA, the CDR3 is TGTGCCAGCAGTTACTCGTCTAGCGGGAGGGCACACGAGCAGTACTTC.

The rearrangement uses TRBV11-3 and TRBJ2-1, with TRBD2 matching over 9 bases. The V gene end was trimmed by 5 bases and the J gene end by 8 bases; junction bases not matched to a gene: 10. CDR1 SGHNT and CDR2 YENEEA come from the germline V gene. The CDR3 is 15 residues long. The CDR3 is CASSQTSGDLYEQFF. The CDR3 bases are TGTGCCAGCAGCCAGACTAGCGGTGACTTGTATGAGCAGTTCTTC.

The CDR3 sequence: CASSPTGTDTQYF. In nucleotides, the CDR3 is TGCGCCAGCAGCCCGACAGGGACAGATACGCAGTATTTT. The rearrangement joins TRBV5-1 to TRBJ2-3; 7 bases agree with TRBD1. Germline trimming cut 4 bases from V and 3 bases from J; bases unmatched to any gene: 2. There are 13 residues in the CDR3. Germline V gene sequence: CDR1 SGHRS, CDR2 YFSETQ. The complete variable domain, with remaining parts taken from reference TRBV5-1 and TRBJ2-3, reads KAGVTQTPRYLIKTRGQQVTLSCSPISGHRSVSWYQQTPGQGLQFLFEYFSETQRNKGNFPGRFSGRQFSNSRSEMNVSTLELGDSALYLCASSPTGTDTQYFGPGTRLTVL.

CDR3 amino acids: CASSQVITAGGIFNEQFF. The CDR3 DNA reads as TGCGCCAGCAGCCAAGTAATTACTGCAGGGGGTATCTTCAATGAGCAGTTCTTC. The chain carries TRBV4-1 and TRBJ2-1, with 7 bases matching TRBD1. Trimming removed 1 base from V and 6 bases from J; junction bases left unmatched: 15. The CDR3 has 18 amino acids. Germline CDR1 MGHRA, CDR2 YSYEKL.

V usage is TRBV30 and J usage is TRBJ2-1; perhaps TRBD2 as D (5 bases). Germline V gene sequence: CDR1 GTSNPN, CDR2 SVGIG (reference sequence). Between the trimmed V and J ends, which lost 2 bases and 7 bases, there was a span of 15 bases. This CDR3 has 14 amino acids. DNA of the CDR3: TGTGCCTGGAGTAGACCTTCAGCGGAAAATGAGCAGTTCTTC. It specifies CAWSRPSAENEQFF.

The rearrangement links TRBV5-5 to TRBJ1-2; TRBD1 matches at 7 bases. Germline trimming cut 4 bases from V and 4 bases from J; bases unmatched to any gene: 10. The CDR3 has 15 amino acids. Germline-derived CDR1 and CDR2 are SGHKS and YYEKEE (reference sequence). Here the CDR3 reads CASSPLGQIPYGYTF. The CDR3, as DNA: TGTGCCAGCAGCCCCTTGGGACAGATCCCCTATGGCTACACCTTC.

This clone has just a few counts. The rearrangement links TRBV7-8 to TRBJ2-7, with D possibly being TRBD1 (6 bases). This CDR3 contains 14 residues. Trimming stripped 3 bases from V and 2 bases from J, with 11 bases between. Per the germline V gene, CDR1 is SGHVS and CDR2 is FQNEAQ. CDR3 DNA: TGTGCCAGCAGCTTTAACAGGGACACCTACGAGCAGTACTTC. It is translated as CASSFNRDTYEQYF.

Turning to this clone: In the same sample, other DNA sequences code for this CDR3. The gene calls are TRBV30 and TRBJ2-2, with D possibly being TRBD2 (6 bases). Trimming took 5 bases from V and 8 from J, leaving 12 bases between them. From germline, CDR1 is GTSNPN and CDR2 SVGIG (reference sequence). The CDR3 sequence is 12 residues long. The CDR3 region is CAWGRGTGELFF. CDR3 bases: TGTGCCTGGGGTCGGGGGACGGGGGAGCTGTTTTTT.